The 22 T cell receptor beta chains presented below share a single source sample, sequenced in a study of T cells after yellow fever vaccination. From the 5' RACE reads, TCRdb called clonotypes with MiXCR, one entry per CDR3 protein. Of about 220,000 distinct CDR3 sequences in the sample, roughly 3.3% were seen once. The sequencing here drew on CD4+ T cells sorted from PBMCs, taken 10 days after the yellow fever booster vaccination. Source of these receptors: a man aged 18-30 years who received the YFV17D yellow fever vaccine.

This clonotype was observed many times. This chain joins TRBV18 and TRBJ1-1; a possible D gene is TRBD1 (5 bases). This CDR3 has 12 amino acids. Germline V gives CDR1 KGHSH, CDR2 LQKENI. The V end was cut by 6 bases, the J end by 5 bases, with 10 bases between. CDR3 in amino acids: CASSHDSTEAFF. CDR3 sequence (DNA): TGTGCCAGCTCCCACGACAGTACTGAAGCTTTCTTT.

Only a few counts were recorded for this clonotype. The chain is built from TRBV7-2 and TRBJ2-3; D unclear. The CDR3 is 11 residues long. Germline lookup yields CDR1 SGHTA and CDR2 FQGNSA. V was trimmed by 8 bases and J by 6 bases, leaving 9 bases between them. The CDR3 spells CASDSDDTQYF. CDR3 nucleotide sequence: TGTGCCAGCGACTCAGACGATACGCAGTATTTT.

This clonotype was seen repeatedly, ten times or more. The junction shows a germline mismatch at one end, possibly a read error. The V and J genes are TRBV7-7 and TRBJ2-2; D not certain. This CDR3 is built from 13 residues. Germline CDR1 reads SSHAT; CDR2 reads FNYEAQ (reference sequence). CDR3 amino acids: CASSPGNTGELFF. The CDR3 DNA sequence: TGTGCTAGCAGCCCCGGCAACACCGGGGAGCTGTTTTTT.

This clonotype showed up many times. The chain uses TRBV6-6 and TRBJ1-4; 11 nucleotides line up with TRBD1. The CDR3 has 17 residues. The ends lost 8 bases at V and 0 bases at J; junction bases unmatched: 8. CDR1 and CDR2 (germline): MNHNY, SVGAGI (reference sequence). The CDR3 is CASFLPGQGATNEKLFF. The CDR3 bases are TGTGCCAGCTTTCTTCCGGGACAGGGGGCAACTAATGAAAAACTGTTTTTT.

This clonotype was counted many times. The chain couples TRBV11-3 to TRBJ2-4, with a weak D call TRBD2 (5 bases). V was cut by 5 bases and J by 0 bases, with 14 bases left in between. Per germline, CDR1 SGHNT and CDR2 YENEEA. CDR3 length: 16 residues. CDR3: CASSPSQVLAKNIQYF. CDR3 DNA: TGTGCCAGCAGCCCTAGCCAGGTTTTAGCCAAAAACATTCAGTACTTC.

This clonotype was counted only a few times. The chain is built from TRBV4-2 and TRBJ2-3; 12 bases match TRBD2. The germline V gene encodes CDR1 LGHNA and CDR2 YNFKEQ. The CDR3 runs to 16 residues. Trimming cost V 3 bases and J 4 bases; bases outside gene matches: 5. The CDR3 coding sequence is TGTGCCAGCAGCCAGTCTAGCGGGGGGGCGGCAGATACGCAGTATTTT. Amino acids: CASSQSSGGAADTQYF.

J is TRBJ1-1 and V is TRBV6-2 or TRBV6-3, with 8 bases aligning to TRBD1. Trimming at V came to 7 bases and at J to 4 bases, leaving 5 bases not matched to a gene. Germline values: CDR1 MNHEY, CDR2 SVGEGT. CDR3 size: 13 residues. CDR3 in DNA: TGTGCCAGCACTCGACAGGGGATCACTGAAGCTTTCTTT. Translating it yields CASTRQGITEAFF.

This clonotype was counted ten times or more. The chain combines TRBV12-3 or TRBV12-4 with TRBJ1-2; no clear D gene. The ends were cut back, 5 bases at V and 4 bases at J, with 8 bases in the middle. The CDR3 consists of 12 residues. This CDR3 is CASSLELYGYTF. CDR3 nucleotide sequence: TGTGCCAGCAGTCTAGAACTCTATGGCTACACCTTC.

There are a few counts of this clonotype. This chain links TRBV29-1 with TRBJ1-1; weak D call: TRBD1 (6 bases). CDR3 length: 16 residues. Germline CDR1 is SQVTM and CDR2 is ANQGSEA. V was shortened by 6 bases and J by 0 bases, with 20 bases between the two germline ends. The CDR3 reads CSVPRGGVNMNTEAFF. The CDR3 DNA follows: TGCAGCGTCCCTCGAGGGGGGGTCAACATGAACACTGAAGCTTTCTTT.

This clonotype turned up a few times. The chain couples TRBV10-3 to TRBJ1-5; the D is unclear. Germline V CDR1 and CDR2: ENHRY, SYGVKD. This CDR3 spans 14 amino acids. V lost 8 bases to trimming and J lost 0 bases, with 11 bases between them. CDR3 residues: CAISAQDSNQPQHF. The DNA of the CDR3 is TGTGCCATCTCGGCGCAGGATAGCAATCAGCCCCAGCATTTT.

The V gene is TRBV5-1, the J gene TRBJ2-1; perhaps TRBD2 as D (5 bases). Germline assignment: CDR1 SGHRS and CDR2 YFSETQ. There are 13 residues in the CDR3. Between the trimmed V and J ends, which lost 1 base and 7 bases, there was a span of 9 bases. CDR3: CASSLFGENEQFF. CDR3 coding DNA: TGCGCCAGCAGCTTGTTCGGGGAGAATGAGCAGTTCTTC.

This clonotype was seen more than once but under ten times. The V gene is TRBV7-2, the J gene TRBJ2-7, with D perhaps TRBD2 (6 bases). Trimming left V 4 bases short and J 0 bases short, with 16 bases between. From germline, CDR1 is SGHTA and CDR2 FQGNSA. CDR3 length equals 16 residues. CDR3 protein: CASSWDSTKASYEQYF. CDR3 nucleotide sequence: TGTGCCAGCAGCTGGGACTCCACCAAAGCCTCCTACGAGCAGTACTTC.

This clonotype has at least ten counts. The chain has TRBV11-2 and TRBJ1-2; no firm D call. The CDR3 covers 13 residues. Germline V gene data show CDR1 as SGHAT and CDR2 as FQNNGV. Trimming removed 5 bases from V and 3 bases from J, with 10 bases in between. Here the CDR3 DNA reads TGTGCCAGCAGCCAGGATGGGGACTATGGCTACACCTTC. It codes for CASSQDGDYGYTF.

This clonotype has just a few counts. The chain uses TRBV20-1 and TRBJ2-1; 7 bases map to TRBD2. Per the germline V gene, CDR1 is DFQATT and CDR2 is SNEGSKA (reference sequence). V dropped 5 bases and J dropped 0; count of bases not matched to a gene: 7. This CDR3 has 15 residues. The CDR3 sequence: CSAPPTSRSYNEQFF. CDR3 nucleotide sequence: TGCAGTGCTCCCCCGACTAGCCGCTCCTACAATGAGCAGTTCTTC.

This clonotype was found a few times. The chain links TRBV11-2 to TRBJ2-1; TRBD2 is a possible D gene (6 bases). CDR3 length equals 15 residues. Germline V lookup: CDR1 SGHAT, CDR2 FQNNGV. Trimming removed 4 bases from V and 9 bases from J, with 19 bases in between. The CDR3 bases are TGTGCCAGCAGCTCACTAGCACGGGGGTGGGGTGAGCAGTTCTTC. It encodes CASSSLARGWGEQFF.

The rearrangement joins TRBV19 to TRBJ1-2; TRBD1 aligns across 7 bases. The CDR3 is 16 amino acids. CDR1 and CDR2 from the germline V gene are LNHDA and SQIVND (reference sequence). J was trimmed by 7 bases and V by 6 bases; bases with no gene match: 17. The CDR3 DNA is TGTGCCAGTAGAAGACAGGGAGAGGGAGAGGCCGCTGGCTACACCTTC. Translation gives CASRRQGEGEAAGYTF.

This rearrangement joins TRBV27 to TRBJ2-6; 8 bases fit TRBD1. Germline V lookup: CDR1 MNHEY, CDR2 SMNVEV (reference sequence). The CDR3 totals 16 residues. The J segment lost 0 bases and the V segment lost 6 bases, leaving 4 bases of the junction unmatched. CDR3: CASRGQGSSGANVLTF. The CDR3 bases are TGTGCCAGCAGAGGACAGGGATCCTCTGGGGCCAACGTCCTGACTTTC.

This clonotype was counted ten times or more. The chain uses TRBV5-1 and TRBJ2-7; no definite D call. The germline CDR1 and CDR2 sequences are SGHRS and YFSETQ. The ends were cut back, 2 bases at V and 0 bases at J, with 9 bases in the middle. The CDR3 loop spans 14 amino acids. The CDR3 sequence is CASSFDKTSYEQYF. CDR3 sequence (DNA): TGCGCCAGCAGCTTCGACAAAACCTCCTACGAGCAGTACTTC.

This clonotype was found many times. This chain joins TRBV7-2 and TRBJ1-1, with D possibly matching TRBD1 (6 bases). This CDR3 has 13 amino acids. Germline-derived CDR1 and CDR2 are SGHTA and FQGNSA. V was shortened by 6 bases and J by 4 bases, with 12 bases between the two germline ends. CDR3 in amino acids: CASRQGLGTEAFF. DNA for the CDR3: TGTGCCAGCAGGCAGGGGTTGGGCACTGAAGCTTTCTTT.

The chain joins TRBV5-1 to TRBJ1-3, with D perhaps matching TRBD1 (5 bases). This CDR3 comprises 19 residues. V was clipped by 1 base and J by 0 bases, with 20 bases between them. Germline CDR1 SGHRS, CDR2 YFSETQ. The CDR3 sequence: CASSLMMIGTGSSGNTIYF. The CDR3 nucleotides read TGCGCCAGCAGCTTGATGATGATTGGGACGGGGAGCTCTGGAAACACCATATATTTT.

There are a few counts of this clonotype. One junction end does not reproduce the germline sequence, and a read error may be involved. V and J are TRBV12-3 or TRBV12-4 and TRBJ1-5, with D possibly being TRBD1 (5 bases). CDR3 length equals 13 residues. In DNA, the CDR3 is TGTGCCAGCAGTACAATGGCCCCGGGACGAATATCATTT. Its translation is CASSTMAPGRISF.

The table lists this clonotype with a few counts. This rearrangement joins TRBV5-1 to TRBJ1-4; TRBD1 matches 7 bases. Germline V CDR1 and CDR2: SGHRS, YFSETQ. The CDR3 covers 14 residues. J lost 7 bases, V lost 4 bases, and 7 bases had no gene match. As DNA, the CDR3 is TGCGCCAGCAGCAGGGACAGCCTGCGTGAAAAACTGTTTTTT. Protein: CASSRDSLREKLFF.